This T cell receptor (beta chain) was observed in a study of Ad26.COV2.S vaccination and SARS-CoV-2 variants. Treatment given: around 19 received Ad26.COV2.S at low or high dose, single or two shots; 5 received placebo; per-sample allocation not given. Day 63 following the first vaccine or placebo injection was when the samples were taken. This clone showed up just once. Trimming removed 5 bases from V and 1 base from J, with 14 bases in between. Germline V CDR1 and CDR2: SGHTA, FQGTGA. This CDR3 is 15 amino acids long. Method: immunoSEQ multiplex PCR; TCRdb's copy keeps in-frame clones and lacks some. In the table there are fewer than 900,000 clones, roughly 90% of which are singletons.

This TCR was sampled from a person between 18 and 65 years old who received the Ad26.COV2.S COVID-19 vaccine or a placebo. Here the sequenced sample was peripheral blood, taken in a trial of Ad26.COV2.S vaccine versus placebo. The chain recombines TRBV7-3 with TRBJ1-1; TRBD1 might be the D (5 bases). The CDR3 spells CASSTQGVGNTEAFF. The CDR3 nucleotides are TGTGCCAGCAGCACCCAAGGGGTTGGGAACACTGAAGCTTTCTTT. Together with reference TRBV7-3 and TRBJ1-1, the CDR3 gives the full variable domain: GAGVSQTPSNKVTEKGKYVELRCDPISGHTALYWYRQSLGQGPEFLIYFQGTGAADDSGLPNDRFFAVRPEGSVSTLKIQRTERGDSAVYLCASSTQGVGNTEAFFGQGTRLTVV.